This TCR beta chain was retrieved from a study of cytotoxic CD8 clonotypes in ibrutinib-treated CLL. On the study more broadly: The response samples were taken once patients had been treated for a median of around 11 months, range 6 to 36. Overall study findings and caveats: Before falling back toward baseline at progression, clonality had risen at the time of ibrutinib response. Lymph node repertoires were not studied, and sampling times were unmatched.

Sequenced by immunoSEQ multiplex PCR; TCRdb stores in-frame clones only, minus some. The repertoire holds about 40,000 clones, with about two thirds as singletons. In its sample, this clone was seen a few times. The target antigen is unknown. Frozen PBMC stocks contributed 2 to 2.5 micrograms of genomic DNA to the TCR beta libraries. The CDR3 is 13 residues long. The germline CDR1 and CDR2 sequences are SGHRS and YFSETQ. V lost 4 bases, J lost 8 bases, and 15 bases lay in between. The rearrangement links TRBV5-1 to TRBJ1-1; possible D gene TRBD1, 5 bases. The sequenced sample was PBMCs, obtained at disease progression, from a patient treated with ibrutinib. This TCR was recovered from a human donor with chronic lymphocytic leukemia. CDR3 coding DNA: TGCGCCAGCAGCGCTGGACACGCGGGAGAAGCTTTCTTT. It specifies CASSAGHAGEAFF.